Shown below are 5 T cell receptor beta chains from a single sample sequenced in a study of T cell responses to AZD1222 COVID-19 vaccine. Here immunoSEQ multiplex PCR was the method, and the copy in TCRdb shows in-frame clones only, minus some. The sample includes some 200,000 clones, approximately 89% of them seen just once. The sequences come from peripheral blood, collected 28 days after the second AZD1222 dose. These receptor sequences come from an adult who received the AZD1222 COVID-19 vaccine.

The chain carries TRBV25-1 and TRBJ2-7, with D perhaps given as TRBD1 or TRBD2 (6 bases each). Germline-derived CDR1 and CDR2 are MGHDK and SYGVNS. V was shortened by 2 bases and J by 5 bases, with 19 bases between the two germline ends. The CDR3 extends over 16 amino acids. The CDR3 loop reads CASSERGETGGDEQYF. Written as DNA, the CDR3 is TGTGCCAGCAGTGAACGAGGAGAGACAGGAGGGGACGAGCAGTACTTC.

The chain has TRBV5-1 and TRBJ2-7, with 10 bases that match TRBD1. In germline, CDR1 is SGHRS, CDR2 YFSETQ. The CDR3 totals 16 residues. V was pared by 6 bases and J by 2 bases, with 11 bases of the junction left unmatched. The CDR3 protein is CASTSTPGQGTYEQYF. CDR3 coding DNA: TGCGCCAGCACCTCCACGCCGGGACAGGGGACCTACGAGCAGTACTTC.

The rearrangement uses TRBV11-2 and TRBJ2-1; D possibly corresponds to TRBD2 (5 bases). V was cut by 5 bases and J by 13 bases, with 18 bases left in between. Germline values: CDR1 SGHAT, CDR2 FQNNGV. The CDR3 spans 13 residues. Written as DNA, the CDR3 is TGTGCCAGCAGCAAAGATTCCGGGATCCACCAGTTCTTC. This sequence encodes CASSKDSGIHQFF.

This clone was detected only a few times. This CDR3 is CASSSVGYGAGYTF. In DNA form, the CDR3 reads TGTGCCAGCAGCTCTGTGGGGTACGGAGCCGGCTACACCTTC. The rearrangement links TRBV7-2 to TRBJ1-2; D unclear. With 4 bases removed from V and 8 bases from J, the gap between germline ends came to 17 bases. Germline V lookup: CDR1 SGHTA, CDR2 FQGNSA. The CDR3 sequence is 14 residues long. The variable domain in full, completed from reference TRBV7-2 and TRBJ1-2, reads GAGVSQSPSNKVTEKGKDVELRCDPISGHTALYWYRQSLGQGLEFLIYFQGNSAPDKSGLPSDRFSAERTGGSVSTLTIQRTQQEDSAVYLCASSSVGYGAGYTFGSGTRLTVV.

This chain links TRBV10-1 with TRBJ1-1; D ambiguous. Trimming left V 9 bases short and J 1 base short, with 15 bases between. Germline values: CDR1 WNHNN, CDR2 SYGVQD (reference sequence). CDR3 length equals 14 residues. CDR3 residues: CARIPRAGNTEAFF. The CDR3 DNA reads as TGCGCCAGAATTCCTAGGGCGGGGAACACTGAAGCTTTCTTT.